This entry lists 21 T cell receptor beta chains sequenced from one sample in a study of shared clonotypes between healthy human individuals. Only in-frame clones appear in the TCRdb table, and some are missing; sequencing was by immunoSEQ multiplex PCR. The top ten clones hold 0.95% to 1.5% of a sample with about 1,800,000 clones, roughly 94% of them seen once. Positively selected for CCR7, the CD45RO-negative cells used as naive CD8 cells excluded terminally differentiated effector memory CD45RA+ cells. Sequencing was carried out using naive CD8+ T cells sorted from blood. Every receptor here comes from a man aged 18 to 30 in good health.

The chain carries TRBV4-3 and TRBJ2-7; the D gene is possibly TRBD1 (6 bases). Germline V gene data show CDR1 as LGHNA and CDR2 as YSLEER. CDR3 length: 12 residues. With 4 bases removed from V and 7 bases from J, the gap between germline ends came to 11 bases. The CDR3 loop reads CASSPDRREQYF. CDR3 in DNA: TGCGCCAGCAGCCCCGACAGGAGGGAGCAGTACTTC.

This chain connects TRBV7-8 to TRBJ1-2; tentatively, D is TRBD1 (5 bases). Trimming cost V 1 base and J 2 bases, with 11 bases left between them. Looked up from germline, CDR1 is SGHVS and CDR2 is FQNEAQ. The CDR3 totals 15 residues. CDR3 loop: CASSLGGNPNYGYTF. The CDR3 DNA is TGTGCCAGCAGCTTAGGGGGGAACCCGAACTATGGCTACACCTTC. The complete variable domain, with remaining parts taken from reference TRBV7-8 and TRBJ1-2, reads GAGVSQSPRYKVAKRGQDVALRCDPISGHVSLFWYQQALGQGPEFLTYFQNEAQLDKSGLPSDRFFAERPEGSVSTLKIQRTQQEDSAVYLCASSLGGNPNYGYTFGSGTRLTVV.

The chain has TRBV5-5 and TRBJ2-7; D is unresolved. Germline CDR1 is SGHKS and CDR2 is YYEKEE (reference sequence). Trimming shortened V by 4 bases and J by 1 base, and 15 bases separated the two germline ends. The CDR3 totals 15 residues. In DNA form, the CDR3 reads TGTGCCAGCAGCACCGTGACGGGTCGGTCCTACGAGCAGTACTTC. This sequence encodes CASSTVTGRSYEQYF.

The genes are TRBV4-3 and TRBJ2-2; weak D call: TRBD2 (6 bases). Germline V gene data show CDR1 as LGHNA and CDR2 as YSLEER. V was trimmed by 0 bases and J by 2 bases, leaving 13 bases between them. The CDR3 spans 17 residues. In DNA form, the CDR3 reads TGCGCCAGCAGCCAAGATGAAGGGACTTTCAACACCGGGGAGCTGTTTTTT. Translation gives CASSQDEGTFNTGELFF.

The DNA of the CDR3 is TGTGCCAGCAGTTACGGAGGTTGGAGCGCACAAGAGACCCAGTACTTC. Translation gives CASSYGGWSAQETQYF. The rearrangement joins TRBV6-5 to TRBJ2-5, with D tentatively TRBD2 (5 bases). Trimming took 2 bases from V and 2 from J, leaving 15 bases between them. CDR1 and CDR2 (germline): MNHEY, SVGAGI. This CDR3 contains 16 residues.

The chain joins TRBV9 to TRBJ2-3; TRBD1 matches at 7 bases. Germline CDR1 is SGDLS and CDR2 is YYNGEE. This CDR3 comprises 15 residues. V dropped 6 bases and J dropped 0; count of bases not matched to a gene: 7. The CDR3 sequence: CASNPQGISTDTQYF. CDR3 sequence (DNA): TGTGCCAGCAACCCACAGGGGATCAGCACAGATACGCAGTATTTT.

CDR3 coding DNA: TGTGCCAGCAGTTTCGAAGGTCACTACGAGCAGTACTTC. It encodes CASSFEGHYEQYF. This sequence joins TRBV28 and TRBJ2-7; D unresolved. V was pared by 3 bases and J by 3 bases, with 9 bases between. This CDR3 is built from 13 residues. Looked up from germline, CDR1 is MDHEN and CDR2 is SYDVKM.

This clone came up once. The chain joins TRBV9 to TRBJ2-3, with D possibly matching TRBD1 (6 bases). The CDR3 has 11 residues. Germline values: CDR1 SGDLS, CDR2 YYNGEE. Trimming took off 7 bases at V and 6 bases at J, with 9 bases between the two ends. The CDR3 reads CASGRGDTQYF. For the CDR3, the DNA is TGTGCCAGCGGTAGGGGGGATACGCAGTATTTT.

The chain uses TRBV7-6 and TRBJ2-7; the D gene is possibly TRBD1 (6 bases). In germline, CDR1 is SGHVS, CDR2 FNYEAQ. The CDR3 loop spans 15 amino acids. V gave up 1 base and J gave up 4 bases, with 14 bases separating them. The CDR3 DNA is TGTGCCAGCAGCTTAGTGGCAGGGGATCGGTACGAGCAGTACTTC. Translating gives CASSLVAGDRYEQYF. The whole variable domain, remainder taken from reference TRBV7-6 and TRBJ2-7, is GAGVSQSPRYKVTKRGQDVALRCDPISGHVSLYWYRQALGQGPEFLTYFNYEAQQDKSGLPNDRFSAERPEGSISTLTIQRTEQRDSAMYRCASSLVAGDRYEQYFGPGTRLTVT.

Concerning this clone itself: The sample holds other DNA sequences that translate to the same CDR3. The chain employs TRBV4-1 and TRBJ2-2; D is uncertain. V was pared by 3 bases and J by 0 bases, with 5 bases between. The CDR3 sequence is 14 residues long. Germline CDR1 and CDR2: MGHRA and YSYEKL. For the CDR3, the DNA is TGCGCCAGCAGCCAGGCGACGAACACCGGGGAGCTGTTTTTT. Its protein is CASSQATNTGELFF.

This chain uses TRBV7-9 with TRBJ2-1; 15 positions match TRBD2. The CDR3 totals 17 residues. The V and J ends lost 5 bases and 8 bases, in that order; junction bases with no gene match: 10. Germline V gives CDR1 SEHNR, CDR2 FQNEAQ (reference sequence). CDR3 sequence reads: CASSPPRGLAGGDEQFF. CDR3 in DNA: TGTGCCAGCAGCCCCCCCCGGGGACTAGCGGGAGGAGATGAGCAGTTCTTC.

The chain is built from TRBV5-1 and TRBJ2-7; the D gene is possibly TRBD2 (5 bases). Germline CDR1 reads SGHRS; CDR2 reads YFSETQ. This CDR3 is built from 13 residues. Trimming took 3 bases from V and 4 from J, leaving 11 bases between them. Written as DNA, the CDR3 is TGCGCCAGCAGCTGGGTGCCGGGATACGAGCAGTACTTC. This translates into CASSWVPGYEQYF.

The count of this clone is one. This chain joins TRBV4-1 and TRBJ2-7; 8 bases fit TRBD1. From germline, CDR1 is MGHRA and CDR2 YSYEKL. With 0 bases clipped from V and 3 bases from J, the junction kept 7 bases outside the gene matches. The CDR3 loop spans 16 amino acids. In nucleotides, the CDR3 is TGCGCCAGCAGCCAAGAAGGGACAGGCTACTACTACGAGCAGTACTTC. Protein product: CASSQEGTGYYYEQYF.

CDR3 sequence reads: CASAYAPGGEQPQHF. The CDR3 DNA is TGTGCCAGCGCCTATGCGCCGGGGGGCGAACAGCCCCAGCATTTT. The rearrangement links TRBV28 to TRBJ1-5; perhaps TRBD1 as D (6 bases). Germline V gene sequence: CDR1 MDHEN, CDR2 SYDVKM. V shed 8 bases and J shed 7 bases, with 21 bases lying between them. The CDR3 consists of 15 residues.

The chain has TRBV6-5 and TRBJ2-7; 12 bases match TRBD1. V lost 7 bases to trimming and J lost 3 bases; unmatched junction nucleotides: 7. The CDR3 sequence is 15 residues long. Germline V gene sequence: CDR1 MNHEY, CDR2 SVGAGI. The CDR3 sequence is CASTTGQGAGYEQYF. CDR3 nucleotide sequence: TGTGCCAGCACGACGGGACAGGGGGCTGGCTACGAGCAGTACTTC.

This rearrangement joins TRBV13 to TRBJ2-7, with 9 positions matching TRBD2. The CDR3 is 16 amino acids. Unmatched junction bases numbered 9, after V lost 4 bases and J lost 2 bases. Germline V gives CDR1 PRHDT, CDR2 FYEKMQ (reference sequence). In DNA form, the CDR3 reads TGTGCCAGCAGCTCTTTAGCAAGCGGGGGGCCCTACGAGCAGTACTTC. This sequence encodes CASSSLASGGPYEQYF. Based on the CDR3 plus reference TRBV13 and TRBJ2-7, the full variable domain is AAGVIQSPRHLIKEKRETATLKCYPIPRHDTVYWYQQGPGQDPQFLISFYEKMQSDKGSIPDRFSAQQFSDYHSELNMSSLELGDSALYFCASSSLASGGPYEQYFGPGTRLTVT.

V and J are TRBV7-9 and TRBJ2-1, with 9 positions matching TRBD2. This CDR3 has 16 amino acids. V lost 5 bases to trimming and J lost 3 bases; unmatched junction nucleotides: 8. From germline, CDR1 is SEHNR and CDR2 FQNEAQ (reference sequence). The CDR3 region is CASSRSGLAIYNEQFF. CDR3 nucleotide sequence: TGTGCCAGCAGCCGATCTGGACTAGCGATCTACAATGAGCAGTTCTTC.

The chain's CDR3 is CAWRLVTEAFF. In DNA form, the CDR3 reads TGTGCCTGGAGATTGGTCACTGAAGCTTTCTTT. V usage is TRBV30 and J usage is TRBJ1-1; unclear D gene. Germline V gives CDR1 GTSNPN, CDR2 SVGIG (reference sequence). There are 11 residues in the CDR3. V lost 3 bases, J lost 4 bases, and 6 bases lay in between.

This clone has only one observation. The chain has TRBV7-9 and TRBJ2-5; D not resolved. V dropped 3 bases and J dropped 2 bases, with 10 bases sitting between them. The CDR3 runs to 14 residues. Germline V gene lookup returns CDR1 SEHNR and CDR2 FQNEAQ (reference sequence). In nucleotides, the CDR3 is TGTGCCAGCAGCTTGGGCAACCTTCAAGAGACCCAGTACTTC. As protein: CASSLGNLQETQYF.

This chain links TRBV18 with TRBJ2-7, with no clear D. V was clipped by 0 bases and J by 3 bases, with 12 bases between them. The germline V gene has CDR1 KGHSH and CDR2 LQKENI. The CDR3 runs to 15 residues. DNA of the CDR3: TGTGCCAGCTCACCACCGGCCCCGTCCGACTACGAGCAGTACTTC. Protein sequence: CASSPPAPSDYEQYF.

This chain joins TRBV19 and TRBJ2-2; D tentatively fits TRBD1 or TRBD2 (5 bases each). The CDR3 is 17 residues long. The V end lost 6 bases, the J end lost 1 base, and 18 bases lay between the germline ends. Germline loops: CDR1 LNHDA, CDR2 SQIVND (reference sequence). In DNA form, the CDR3 reads TGTGCCAGTAGCCCATTTGGGACCTGGGGGAACACCGGGGAGCTGTTTTTT. Translating it yields CASSPFGTWGNTGELFF.